Given below is one T cell receptor (beta chain) in context. Its target is unknown. Deep-level assay runs were performed. Method: immunoSEQ multiplex PCR; TCRdb's copy keeps in-frame clones and lacks some. Of approximately 2,000,000 clones detected, 85% to 95% appear once; the ten largest clones hold 0.37%. The data are from a study of shared clonotypes between healthy human individuals. Study findings and constraints: Naive CD4 clonotypes overlapped across several donors at 4.5% to 5.5%.

The study drew its donors from healthy HIV-negative adults without recent acute infections or vaccinations. Splitting of CD4+ cells produced CD45RA+ naive and CD45RA-negative memory subsets. The material sequenced was naive CD4+ T cells from PBMCs. Subset indicated: CD45RA+ positively selected. The sequence was collected from a young man in good health. Some clones in this sample may be carry-over from other donors' samples.

This chain's CDR3 is CASSLGLAGGSFSYNEQFF. In nucleotides, the CDR3 is TGTGCCAGCAGTTTGGGACTAGCGGGAGGGTCCTTCTCCTACAATGAGCAGTTCTTC. The chain couples TRBV28 to TRBJ2-1; TRBD2 agrees at 16 bases. This CDR3 comprises 19 residues. Trimming at V came to 3 bases and at J to 0 bases, leaving 5 bases not matched to a gene. Germline lookup yields CDR1 MDHEN and CDR2 SYDVKM.